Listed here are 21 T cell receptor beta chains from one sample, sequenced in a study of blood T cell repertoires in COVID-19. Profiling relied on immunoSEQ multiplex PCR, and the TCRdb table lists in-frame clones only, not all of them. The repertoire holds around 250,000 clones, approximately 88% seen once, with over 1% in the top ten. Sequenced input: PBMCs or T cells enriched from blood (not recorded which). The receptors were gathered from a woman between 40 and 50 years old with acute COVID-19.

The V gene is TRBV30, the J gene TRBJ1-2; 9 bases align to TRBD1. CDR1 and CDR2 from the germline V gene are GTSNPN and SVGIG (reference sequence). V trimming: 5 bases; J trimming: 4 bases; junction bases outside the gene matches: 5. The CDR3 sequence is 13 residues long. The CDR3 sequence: CAWARDRAYGYTF. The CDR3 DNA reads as TGTGCCTGGGCCCGGGACAGGGCCTATGGCTACACCTTC.

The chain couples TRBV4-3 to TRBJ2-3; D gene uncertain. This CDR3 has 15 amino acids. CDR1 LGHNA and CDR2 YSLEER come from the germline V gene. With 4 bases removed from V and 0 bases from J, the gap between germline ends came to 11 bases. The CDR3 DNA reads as TGCGCCAGCAGCCTACGCGACACCAGCACAGATACGCAGTATTTT. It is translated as CASSLRDTSTDTQYF.

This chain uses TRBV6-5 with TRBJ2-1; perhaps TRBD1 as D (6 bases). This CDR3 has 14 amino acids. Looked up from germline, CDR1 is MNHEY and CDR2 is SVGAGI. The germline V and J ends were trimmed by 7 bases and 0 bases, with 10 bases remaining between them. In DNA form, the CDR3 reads TGTGCCAGCACAACAGGGAGCTCCTACAATGAGCAGTTCTTC. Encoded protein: CASTTGSSYNEQFF.

DNA of the CDR3: TGTGCCAGCAGCCCACAGGCTTCTAGCAATCAGCCCCAGCATTTT. Protein sequence: CASSPQASSNQPQHF. This chain joins TRBV5-6 and TRBJ1-5; D perhaps matches TRBD1 (5 bases). Germline CDR1 is SGHDT and CDR2 is YYEEEE. The CDR3 runs 15 residues. V was cut by 4 bases and J by 0 bases, with 11 bases left in between.

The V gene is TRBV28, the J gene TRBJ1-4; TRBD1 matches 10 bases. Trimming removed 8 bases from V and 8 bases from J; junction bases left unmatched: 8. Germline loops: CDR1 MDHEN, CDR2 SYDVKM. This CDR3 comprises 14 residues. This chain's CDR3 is CASFTGQGFEKLFF. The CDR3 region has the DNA TGTGCCAGCTTTACGGGACAGGGGTTCGAAAAACTGTTTTTT.

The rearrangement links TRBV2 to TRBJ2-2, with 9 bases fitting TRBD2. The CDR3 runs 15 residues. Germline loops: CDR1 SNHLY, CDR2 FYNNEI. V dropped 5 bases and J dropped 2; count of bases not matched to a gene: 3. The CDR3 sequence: CASSILAGNTGELFF. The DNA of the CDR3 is TGTGCCAGCAGTATACTAGCGGGTAACACCGGGGAGCTGTTTTTT.

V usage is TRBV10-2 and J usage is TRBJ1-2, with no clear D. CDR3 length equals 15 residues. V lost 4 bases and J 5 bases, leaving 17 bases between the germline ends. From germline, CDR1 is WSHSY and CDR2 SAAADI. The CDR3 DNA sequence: TGCGCCAGCAGTGGGACGGCTATTACGGGGTATGGCTACACCTTC. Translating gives CASSGTAITGYGYTF.

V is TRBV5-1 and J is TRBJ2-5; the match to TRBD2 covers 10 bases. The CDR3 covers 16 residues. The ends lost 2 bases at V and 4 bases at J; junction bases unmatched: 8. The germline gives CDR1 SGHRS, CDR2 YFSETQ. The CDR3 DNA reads TGCGCCAGCAGCTTCGAACTAGCGGGACCTGGAGAGACCCAGTACTTC. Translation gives CASSFELAGPGETQYF. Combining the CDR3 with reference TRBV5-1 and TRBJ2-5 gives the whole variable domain KAGVTQTPRYLIKTRGQQVTLSCSPISGHRSVSWYQQTPGQGLQFLFEYFSETQRNKGNFPGRFSGRQFSNSRSEMNVSTLELGDSALYLCASSFELAGPGETQYFGPGTRLLVL.

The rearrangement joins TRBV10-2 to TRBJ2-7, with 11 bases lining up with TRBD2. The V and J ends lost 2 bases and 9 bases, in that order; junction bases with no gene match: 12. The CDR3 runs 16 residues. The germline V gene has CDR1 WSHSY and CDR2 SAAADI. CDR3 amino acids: CASSETSGSPLPGQYF. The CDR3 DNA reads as TGCGCCAGCAGTGAGACTAGCGGGAGCCCCCTTCCCGGGCAGTACTTC.

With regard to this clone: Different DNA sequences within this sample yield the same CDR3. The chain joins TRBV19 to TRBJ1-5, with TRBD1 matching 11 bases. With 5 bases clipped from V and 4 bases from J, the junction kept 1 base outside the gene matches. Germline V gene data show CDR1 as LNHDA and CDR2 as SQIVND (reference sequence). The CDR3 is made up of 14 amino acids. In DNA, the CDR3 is TGTGCCAGTAGTGGGGACAGGGGGAATCAGCCCCAGCATTTT. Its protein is CASSGDRGNQPQHF.

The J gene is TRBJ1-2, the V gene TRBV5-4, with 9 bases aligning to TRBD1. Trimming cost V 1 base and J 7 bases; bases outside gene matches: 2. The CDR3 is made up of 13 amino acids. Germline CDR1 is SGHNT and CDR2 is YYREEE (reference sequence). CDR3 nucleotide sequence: TGTGCCAGCAGCTTGTACAGGGGGCTTGGCTACACCTTC. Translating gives CASSLYRGLGYTF.

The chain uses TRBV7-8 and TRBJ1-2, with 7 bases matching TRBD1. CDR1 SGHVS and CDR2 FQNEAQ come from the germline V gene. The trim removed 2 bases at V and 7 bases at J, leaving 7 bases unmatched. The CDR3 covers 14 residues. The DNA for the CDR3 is TGTGCCAGCAGCTTAAGACAGGGACGGTCTGGCTACACCTTC. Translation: CASSLRQGRSGYTF. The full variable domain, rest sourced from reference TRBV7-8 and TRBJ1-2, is GAGVSQSPRYKVAKRGQDVALRCDPISGHVSLFWYQQALGQGPEFLTYFQNEAQLDKSGLPSDRFFAERPEGSVSTLKIQRTQQEDSAVYLCASSLRQGRSGYTFGSGTRLTVV.

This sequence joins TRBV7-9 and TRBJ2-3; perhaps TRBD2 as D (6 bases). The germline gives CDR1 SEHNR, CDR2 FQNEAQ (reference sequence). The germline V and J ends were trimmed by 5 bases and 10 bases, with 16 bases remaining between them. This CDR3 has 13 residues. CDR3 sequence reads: CASSQGLLLAQYF. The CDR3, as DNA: TGTGCCAGCAGCCAGGGACTGCTACTGGCGCAGTATTTT.

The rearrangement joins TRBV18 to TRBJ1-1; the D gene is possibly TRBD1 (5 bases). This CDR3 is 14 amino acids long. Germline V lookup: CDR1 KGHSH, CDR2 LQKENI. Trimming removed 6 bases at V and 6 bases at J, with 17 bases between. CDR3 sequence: CASSSSQGEPEAFF. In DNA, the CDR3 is TGTGCCAGCTCTTCATCGCAAGGGGAACCTGAAGCTTTCTTT.

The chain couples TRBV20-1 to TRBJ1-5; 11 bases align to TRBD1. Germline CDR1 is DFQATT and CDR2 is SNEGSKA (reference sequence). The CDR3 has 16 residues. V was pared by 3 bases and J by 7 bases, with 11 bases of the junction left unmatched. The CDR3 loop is CSASPGTGGRQQPQHF. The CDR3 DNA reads TGCAGTGCTAGTCCCGGGACAGGGGGTCGGCAGCAGCCCCAGCATTTT.

The CDR3 loop reads CASSWTGDTEAFF. The CDR3 coding sequence is TGTGCCAGCAGCTGGACAGGGGACACTGAAGCTTTCTTT. The gene calls are TRBV13 and TRBJ1-1; 9 bases map to TRBD1. The CDR3 runs 13 residues. Germline V CDR1 and CDR2: PRHDT, FYEKMQ (reference sequence). V lost 4 bases to trimming and J lost 3 bases; unmatched junction nucleotides: 0. Full variable domain (missing parts from reference TRBV13 and TRBJ1-1): AAGVIQSPRHLIKEKRETATLKCYPIPRHDTVYWYQQGPGQDPQFLISFYEKMQSDKGSIPDRFSAQQFSDYHSELNMSSLELGDSALYFCASSWTGDTEAFFGQGTRLTVV.

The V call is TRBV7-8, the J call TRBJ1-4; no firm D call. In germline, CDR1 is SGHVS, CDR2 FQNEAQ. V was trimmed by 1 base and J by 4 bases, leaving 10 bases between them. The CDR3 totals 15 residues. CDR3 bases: TGTGCCAGCAGCTTAGAGAACAGAGTTAATGAAAAACTGTTTTTT. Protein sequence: CASSLENRVNEKLFF.

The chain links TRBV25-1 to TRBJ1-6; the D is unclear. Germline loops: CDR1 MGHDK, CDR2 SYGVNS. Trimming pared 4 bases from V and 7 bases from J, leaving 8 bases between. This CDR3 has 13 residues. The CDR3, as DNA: TGTGCCAGCAGTGGGACTGAAAATTCACCCCTCCACTTT. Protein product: CASSGTENSPLHF.

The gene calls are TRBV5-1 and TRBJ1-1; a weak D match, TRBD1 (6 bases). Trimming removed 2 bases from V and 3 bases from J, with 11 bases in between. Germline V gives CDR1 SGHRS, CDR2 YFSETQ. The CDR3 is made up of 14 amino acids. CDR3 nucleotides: TGCGCCAGCAGCTTAACAGGGATGGACACTGAAGCTTTCTTT. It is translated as CASSLTGMDTEAFF.

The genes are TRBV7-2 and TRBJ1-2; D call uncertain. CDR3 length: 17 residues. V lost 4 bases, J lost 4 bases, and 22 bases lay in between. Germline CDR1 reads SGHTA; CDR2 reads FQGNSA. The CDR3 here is CASSSTTVEQIFYGYTF. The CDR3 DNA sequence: TGTGCCAGCAGCTCAACCACCGTGGAGCAGATTTTCTATGGCTACACCTTC.

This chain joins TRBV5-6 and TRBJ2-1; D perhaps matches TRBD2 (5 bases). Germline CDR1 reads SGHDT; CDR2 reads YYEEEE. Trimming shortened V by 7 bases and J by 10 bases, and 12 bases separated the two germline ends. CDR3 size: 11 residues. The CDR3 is CASLGVGEQFF. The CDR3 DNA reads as TGTGCCAGCCTCGGGGTAGGAGAGCAGTTCTTC. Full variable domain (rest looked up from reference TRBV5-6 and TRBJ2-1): DAGVTQSPTHLIKTRGQQVTLRCSPKSGHDTVSWYQQALGQGPQFIFQYYEEEERQRGNFPDRFSGHQFPNYSSELNVNALLLGDSALYLCASLGVGEQFFGPGTRLTVL.